The TCR beta chain under discussion was sequenced for a study of cytomegalovirus exposure and HLA in healthy donors. Donors had nominal health at sampling but likely had unrecorded immune exposures. 13 Jbeta primers and 60 Vbeta primers were used for the PCR. Sequencing used immunoSEQ multiplex PCR; TCRdb keeps in-frame clones, though not all of them. The top ten hold roughly 6.7% of the sample, which has about 150,000 clones, 65% to 90% seen once. The CDR3 has 13 residues. Germline V CDR1 and CDR2: MNHEY, SVGAGI. Trimming cost V 8 bases and J 3 bases, with 13 bases left between them. Whole-study findings and limits: The listing of about 150 TCR beta chains classed them as cytomegalovirus-associated. Analyses of presence/absence relied on an assumption of roughly uniform sequencing depth across donors. In an earlier analysis, in some 500 donors, most V segments appeared productive either ~90% or ~30% of the time.

Details on this clone: What it binds is not known.

Sequenced: PBMCs. This clonotype originated in a man aged 45-60 years in good health and CMV-seropositive. This chain uses TRBV6-5 with TRBJ1-1; tentative D call: TRBD1 (6 bases). The CDR3, as DNA: TGTGCCAGCTCCTGGGGGCGCGACACTGAAGCTTTCTTT. Amino acids: CASSWGRDTEAFF.